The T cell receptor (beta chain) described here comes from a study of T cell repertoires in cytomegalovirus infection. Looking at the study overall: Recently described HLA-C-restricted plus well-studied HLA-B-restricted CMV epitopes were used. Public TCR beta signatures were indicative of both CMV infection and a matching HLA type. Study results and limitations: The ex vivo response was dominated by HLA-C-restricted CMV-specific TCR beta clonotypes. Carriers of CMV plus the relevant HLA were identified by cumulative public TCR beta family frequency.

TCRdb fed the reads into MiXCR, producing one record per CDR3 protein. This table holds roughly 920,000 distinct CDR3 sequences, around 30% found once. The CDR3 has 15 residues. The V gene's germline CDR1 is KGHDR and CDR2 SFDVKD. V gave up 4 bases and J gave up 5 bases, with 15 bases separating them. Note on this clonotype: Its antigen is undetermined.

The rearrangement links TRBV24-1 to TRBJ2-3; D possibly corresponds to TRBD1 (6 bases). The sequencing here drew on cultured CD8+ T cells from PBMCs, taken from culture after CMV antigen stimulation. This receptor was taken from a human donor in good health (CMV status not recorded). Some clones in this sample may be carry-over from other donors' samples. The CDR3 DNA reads TGTGCCACCAGTGAATTTACAGGGAGTAAAGATACGCAGTATTTT. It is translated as CATSEFTGSKDTQYF.